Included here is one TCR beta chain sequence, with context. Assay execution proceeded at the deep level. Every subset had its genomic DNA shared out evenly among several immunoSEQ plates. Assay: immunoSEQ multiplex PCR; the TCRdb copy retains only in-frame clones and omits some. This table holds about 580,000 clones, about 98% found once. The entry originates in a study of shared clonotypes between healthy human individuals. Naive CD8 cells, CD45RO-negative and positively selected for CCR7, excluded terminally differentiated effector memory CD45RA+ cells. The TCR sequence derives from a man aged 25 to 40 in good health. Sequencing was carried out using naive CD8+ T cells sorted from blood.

The CDR3 DNA reads TGTGCCAGCTCCCTCGGGCCAGGGAAAAACACTGAAGCTTTCTTT. As protein: CASSLGPGKNTEAFF. The chain links TRBV18 to TRBJ1-1; D is perhaps TRBD1 (5 bases). Germline V gene sequence: CDR1 KGHSH, CDR2 LQKENI. The CDR3 is 15 amino acids. The germline V and J ends were trimmed by 6 bases and 2 bases, with 16 bases remaining between them.